This TCR beta chain was sequenced in a study of blood T cell repertoires in COVID-19 (dated by TCRdb to 2018 to 2021). In terms of the full investigation: Collaborator samples came from the United States, Italy and Spain and covered acute and convalescent phases of COVID-19. The prospective study material was composed of cDNA or gDNA derived from T cells, B-cell-depleted T cells, or PBMCs. The sample metadata nearly always contained a de-identified subject ID, COVID-19 status, age in years and sex. Where available, HLA class I and class II types were taken from metadata supplied by the sample provider and were not determined by assay-based typing. A freely available public database, intended as a resource for researchers studying the immune response to SARS-CoV-2, is where the repertoires were released. The samples were drawn from the first 160 participants of the ongoing ImmuneRACE study and from under 1,500 subjects provided by 6 global collaborators. Subjects who had been exposed to COVID-19, were actively infected with it, or had recovered from it provided the deeply sampled blood TCRbeta repertoires that made up the dataset. Points the paper makes about the study in general: How much clinical and demographic metadata was included differed by source and by participant, and the metadata was provided uncurated.

In its sample, this clone was seen a few times. The target of this receptor is not known. No per-base quality is available; no much larger clone lies one base away. The immunoSEQ Assay, a bias-controlled multiplex PCR, was used to amplify TCRbeta CDR3 regions from genomic DNA. In the source study's methods: Nucleated cell counts per sample were estimated from amplification of reference gene primers within the assay. Sequence reads were collapsed and filtered to measure the absolute abundance of every unique TCRbeta CDR3 rearrangement. For each sample, productive Simpson clonality was calculated by taking the square root of Simpson's diversity index across productive rearrangements. Entries here come from immuneACCESS through TCRdb and include only in-frame sequences with V and J called. Some clones fail to appear in such tables; in the studies checked, an unresolved V gene covers under half of the shortfall, and the cause of the remainder is unknown. V, J and clone size are those of that table, while D and trimming were read from the DNA. The sample table contains 300,000 or so clones; only one count was recorded for about four fifths of them. Jointly, the top ten make up roughly 1.3% of the sample.

The CDR3 runs 14 amino acids, cysteine and phenylalanine included. Here the CDR3 DNA is all that survives: 42 bases in frame from base 1. The junction shows trimming of 3 bases on V and 3 bases on J, plus 11 bases between the germline ends. Via the germline V gene (reference sequence), CDR1 is LNHNV and CDR2 YYDKDF. Each collaborating institution followed its own protocols to collect whole blood in K2EDTA tubes. Collaborator samples were shipped for TCRbeta analysis as frozen whole blood, isolated PBMCs, or DNA extracted from either sample type. This chain joins TRBV15 to TRBJ1-1; 5 matching bases give a weak D call of TRBD1. What was sequenced was peripheral blood. The TCR originated in a woman between 45 and 60 years old with acute or convalescent COVID-19. This receptor carries the CDR3 CATSRGGVYTEAFF. The bases are TGTGCCACCAGCAGGGGGGGGGTATACACTGAAGCTTTCTTT.